The entry below gives a single TCR beta chain sequence along with its context. No antigen is known for it. These data are taken from a study of OX40 agonist ivuxolimab in advanced cancers. Study-wide findings and caveats: There was clonal expansion of CD4+ and CD8+ blood T cells by week 6 at 0.1 to 3.0 mg/kg. Individuals who were partial responders at 0.1-3.0 mg/kg had clonal expansion that ranked among the lowest. Among T cells, CD8+ cells averaged more expanded clones than CD4+ cells.

Data came from immunoSEQ multiplex PCR; TCRdb stores just in-frame clones and leaves some out. In the table there are some 90,000 clones, under 95% of which are singletons. This CDR3 comprises 12 residues. The ends were cut back, 4 bases at V and 8 bases at J, with 8 bases in the middle. Germline-derived CDR1 and CDR2 are MNHEY and SMNVEV (reference sequence). The origin of this receptor is an adult with an advanced solid tumor such as melanoma, head and neck, liver or kidney cancer. V is TRBV27 and J is TRBJ2-2; D remains ambiguous. Here the sequenced sample was CD4+ or CD8+ T cells sorted from blood, taken in a trial of the OX40 agonist ivuxolimab. CDR3 DNA sequence: TGTGCCAGCAGTTCTATGAAGGGGGAGCTGTTTTTT. It codes for CASSSMKGELFF.